A selection of T cell receptor beta chains follows, all from one sample in a study of blood T cell repertoires in COVID-19. Sequencing used immunoSEQ multiplex PCR; TCRdb keeps in-frame clones, though not all of them. The data contain about 130,000 clones, about 70% of them seen just once; the ten biggest clones take up 4.5% to 6%. Sequenced material: peripheral blood. These TCRs come from an elderly man with COVID-19, enrolled during active disease. Both conserved end residues are part of each CDR3. The order of the fields is V gene, CDR3 length, clone size, J gene, D gene, CDR3 protein, CDR3 DNA. D genes are given only for firm matches. Rows give clone size only sometimes, using once, few, many, or a class for an expanded clone.

>TRBV7-2|15|few|TRBJ1-5|NA
CASSFQGSPGQPQHF
TGTGCCAGCAGTTTCCAGGGGTCCCCCGGGCAGCCCCAGCATTTT
>TRBV9|16|few|TRBJ1-6|NA
CASSVDEVGRGSPLHF
TGTGCCAGCAGCGTAGATGAGGTGGGGCGCGGTTCACCCCTCCACTTT
>TRBV27|17|NA|TRBJ2-2|NA
CASSKIRGERNTGELFF
TGTGCCAGCAGTAAAATCAGGGGGGAGAGGAACACCGGGGAGCTGTTTTTT
>TRBV9|13|NA|TRBJ1-4|TRBD1
CASSPTGGEKLFF
TGTGCCAGCAGCCCTACAGGGGGGGAAAAACTGTTTTTT
>TRBV30|13|few|TRBJ2-7|TRBD1
CACVFTGDYEQYF
TGTGCCTGCGTATTCACAGGGGACTACGAGCAGTACTTC
>TRBV24-1|17|NA|TRBJ2-2|TRBD2
CATSPTSGRAGAGELFF
TGTGCCACCAGTCCGACTAGCGGGAGGGCCGGCGCCGGGGAGCTGTTTTTT
>TRBV19|12|NA|TRBJ1-2|NA
CASNEGSRGYTF
TGTGCCAGTAACGAGGGCAGTAGGGGCTACACCTTC
>TRBV24-1|16|medium-sized|TRBJ2-2|NA
CATSDLGFSSTGELFF
TGTGCCACCAGTGATTTGGGCTTCTCCAGCACCGGGGAGCTGTTTTTT
>TRBV7-2|11|NA|TRBJ1-2|NA
CASSSLYGYTF
TGTGCCAGCAGCTCCCTCTATGGCTACACCTTC
>TRBV6-2/TRBV6-3|14|few|TRBJ1-6|NA
CASSYGGWDSPLHF
TGTGCCAGCAGTTACGGAGGTTGGGATTCACCCCTCCACTTT
>TRBV10-2|13|once|TRBJ1-5|TRBD1
CASKGQGNQPQHF
TGCGCCAGCAAAGGACAGGGCAATCAGCCCCAGCATTTT
>TRBV4-2|14|NA|TRBJ2-5|TRBD2
CASSQSLAEETQYF
TGTGCCAGCAGCCAATCTCTAGCGGAAGAGACCCAGTACTTC
>TRBV2|15|many|TRBJ1-3|TRBD1
CASSEEGANGNTIYF
TGTGCCAGCAGTGAAGAGGGGGCTAATGGAAACACCATATATTTT
>TRBV19|16|NA|TRBJ2-1|TRBD2
CASSIMGGSAYNEQFF
TGTGCCAGTAGTATCATGGGCGGGAGCGCCTACAATGAGCAGTTCTTC
>TRBV29-1|11|NA|TRBJ1-2|NA
CSVNPGGGYTF
TGCAGCGTGAACCCTGGGGGGGGCTACACCTTC
>TRBV28|13|NA|TRBJ1-6|NA
CASSLARNSPLHF
TGTGCCAGCAGTCTAGCCCGAAATTCACCCCTCCACTTT
>TRBV5-1|14|NA|TRBJ2-7|NA
CASSPGLQVYEQYF
TGCGCCAGCAGCCCGGGACTTCAAGTCTACGAGCAGTACTTC